The 15 T cell receptor beta chains in this list originate from one sample, sequenced in a study of memory CD4+ T cells and cytomegalovirus serostatus. Only in-frame clones appear in the TCRdb table, and some are missing; sequencing was by immunoSEQ multiplex PCR. The repertoire includes approximately 46,000 clones, over 70% of them detected once, and around 0.61% sits in the top ten. Single viable CD3+CD4+CD8-CD45RO+ cells were sorted as the memory CD4+ T cells. The sequenced material came from memory CD4+ T cells from blood. These receptors were obtained from an adult in good health and CMV-seronegative.

The chain combines TRBV7-2 with TRBJ2-1; tentatively, D is TRBD2 (6 bases). The CDR3 has 14 residues. Trimming removed 5 bases at V and 4 bases at J, with 12 bases between. CDR1 and CDR2 (germline): SGHTA, FQGNSA. CDR3 protein: CASSPPGVYNEQFF. In DNA form, the CDR3 reads TGTGCCAGCAGCCCCCCGGGGGTGTACAATGAGCAGTTCTTC.

The rearrangement uses TRBV2 and TRBJ2-1; 8 bases agree with TRBD2. Germline CDR1 and CDR2: SNHLY and FYNNEI. This CDR3 region has 15 residues. The trim removed 7 bases at V and 3 bases at J, leaving 8 bases unmatched. Written as DNA, the CDR3 is TGTGCCAGCAAGACGGGAGGGGGGATCTACAATGAGCAGTTCTTC. As protein: CASKTGGGIYNEQFF. The full variable domain, in which reference TRBV2 and TRBJ2-1 provide the parts outside the CDR3, is EPEVTQTPSHQVTQMGQEVILRCVPISNHLYFYWYRQILGQKVEFLVSFYNNEISEKSEIFDDQFSVERPDGSNFTLKIRSTKLEDSAMYFCASKTGGGIYNEQFFGPGTRLTVL.

V usage is TRBV7-2 and J usage is TRBJ1-5; D gene unclear. The germline V and J ends were trimmed by 8 bases and 0 bases, with 11 bases remaining between them. This CDR3 has 14 residues. Germline CDR1 SGHTA, CDR2 FQGNSA. CDR3 sequence (DNA): TGTGCCAGCGGAGAATACTATAGCAATCAGCCCCAGCATTTT. Translation: CASGEYYSNQPQHF.

The chain combines TRBV5-4 with TRBJ2-6; perhaps TRBD2 as D (6 bases). Germline CDR1 reads SGHNT; CDR2 reads YYREEE (reference sequence). The CDR3 is made up of 16 amino acids. Trimming left V 0 bases short and J 2 bases short, with 9 bases between. As DNA, the CDR3 is TGTGCCAGCAGCTTGGTATCGGGGGCTGGGGCCAACGTCCTGACTTTC. Its protein is CASSLVSGAGANVLTF.

J is TRBJ1-5 and V is TRBV18; a possible D gene is TRBD1 (5 bases). The CDR3 spans 14 residues. CDR1 and CDR2 from the germline V gene are KGHSH and LQKENI. The ends were cut back, 6 bases at V and 5 bases at J, with 14 bases in the middle. CDR3 sequence: CASSSGTVDQPQHF. CDR3 coding DNA: TGTGCCAGCTCTTCCGGGACGGTGGATCAGCCCCAGCATTTT. Full variable domain (rest looked up from reference TRBV18 and TRBJ1-5): NAGVMQNPRHLVRRRGQEARLRCSPMKGHSHVYWYRQLPEEGLKFMVYLQKENIIDESGMPKERFSAEFPKEGPSILRIQQVVRGDSAAYFCASSSGTVDQPQHFGDGTRLSIL.

The J gene is TRBJ2-1, the V gene TRBV4-2; no firm D call. Germline V CDR1 and CDR2: LGHNA, YNFKEQ. The CDR3 runs to 12 residues. V was cut by 0 bases and J by 13 bases, with 10 bases left in between. As DNA, the CDR3 is TGTGCCAGCAGCCAAGACTCCGGGTTACAGTTCTTC. As protein: CASSQDSGLQFF.

This clone is a singleton in its sample. The V and J genes are TRBV6-5 and TRBJ1-1; 7 nucleotides match TRBD1. Germline CDR1 is MNHEY and CDR2 is SVGAGI. J gave up 10 bases and V 3 bases, and 11 bases lay outside the gene matches. The CDR3 length is 14 residues. CDR3 protein: CASSYTTGYDIAFF. For the CDR3, the DNA is TGTGCCAGCAGTTATACGACAGGGTATGACATAGCTTTCTTT.

This chain connects TRBV9 to TRBJ1-3; D call uncertain. Between the trimmed V and J ends, which lost 0 bases and 3 bases, there was a span of 7 bases. Germline-derived CDR1 and CDR2 are SGDLS and YYNGEE. This CDR3 has 14 residues. The CDR3 region is CASSVDWSGNTIYF. DNA of the CDR3: TGTGCCAGCAGCGTAGATTGGAGTGGAAACACCATATATTTT. Full variable domain (outside the CDR3, taken from reference TRBV9 and TRBJ1-3): DSGVTQTPKHLITATGQRVTLRCSPRSGDLSVYWYQQSLDQGLQFLIQYYNGEERAKGNILERFSAQQFPDLHSELNLSSLELGDSALYFCASSVDWSGNTIYFGEGSWLTVV.

This sequence joins TRBV27 and TRBJ2-5; a weak D match, TRBD1 (5 bases). Germline CDR1 is MNHEY and CDR2 is SMNVEV (reference sequence). V was shortened by 5 bases and J by 0 bases, with 19 bases between the two germline ends. The CDR3 covers 17 residues. CDR3 sequence reads: CASSEDKGFGNQETQYF. CDR3 nucleotides: TGTGCCAGCAGTGAGGATAAGGGGTTTGGGAACCAAGAGACCCAGTACTTC.

V usage is TRBV2 and J usage is TRBJ1-1; no firm D call. The V end was cut by 5 bases, the J end by 7 bases, with 17 bases between. Germline V gives CDR1 SNHLY, CDR2 FYNNEI. This CDR3 has 14 residues. The CDR3 loop is CASSSSPVLGEAFF. In nucleotides, the CDR3 is TGTGCCAGCAGTTCTAGCCCGGTATTGGGTGAAGCTTTCTTT.

This clone appeared a single time. The chain joins TRBV5-5 to TRBJ1-2; D remains unclear. V was cut by 3 bases and J by 1 base, with 13 bases left in between. This CDR3 region has 15 residues. Germline assignment: CDR1 SGHKS and CDR2 YYEKEE (reference sequence). The CDR3 DNA reads TGTGCCAGCAGCTATAGGGCTGGCAGTAACTATGGCTACACCTTC. Translating it yields CASSYRAGSNYGYTF.

This chain connects TRBV5-1 to TRBJ2-2; tentative D call: TRBD1 (5 bases). V was pared by 0 bases and J by 1 base, with 16 bases between. Germline V CDR1 and CDR2: SGHRS, YFSETQ. The CDR3 runs 18 residues. CDR3: CASSLEGNIRMNTGELFF. The CDR3 nucleotides are TGCGCCAGCAGCTTGGAGGGGAATATACGGATGAACACCGGGGAGCTGTTTTTT. Combining the CDR3 with reference TRBV5-1 and TRBJ2-2 gives the whole variable domain KAGVTQTPRYLIKTRGQQVTLSCSPISGHRSVSWYQQTPGQGLQFLFEYFSETQRNKGNFPGRFSGRQFSNSRSEMNVSTLELGDSALYLCASSLEGNIRMNTGELFFGEGSRLTVL.

CDR3 nucleotide sequence: TGCGCCAGCAGCGGAGGGACAGGGGCAGTCTATGGCTACACCTTC. It specifies CASSGGTGAVYGYTF. This sequence joins TRBV5-1 and TRBJ1-2, with TRBD1 identical over 10 bases. Germline values: CDR1 SGHRS, CDR2 YFSETQ. V lost 4 bases to trimming and J lost 4 bases; unmatched junction nucleotides: 7. The CDR3 runs 15 residues.

The rearrangement links TRBV7-9 to TRBJ1-2; 8 positions match TRBD1. The CDR3 runs to 16 residues. Germline V gives CDR1 SEHNR, CDR2 FQNEAQ (reference sequence). The V segment lost 5 bases and the J segment 0 bases; nucleotides outside the gene matches: 8. Here the CDR3 reads CASSPLEDRANYGYTF. Here the CDR3 DNA reads TGTGCCAGCAGCCCCCTCGAGGACAGGGCTAACTATGGCTACACCTTC.

A note on this clone: Other nucleotide sequences in the sample specify the same CDR3. This sequence joins TRBV7-8 and TRBJ2-5, with D perhaps being TRBD1 or TRBD2 (5 bases each). Germline V gives CDR1 SGHVS, CDR2 FQNEAQ. The CDR3 consists of 11 residues. Trimming left V 4 bases short and J 5 bases short, with 5 bases between. The CDR3 reads CASSWGETQYF. CDR3 DNA: TGTGCCAGCAGCTGGGGGGAGACCCAGTACTTC.